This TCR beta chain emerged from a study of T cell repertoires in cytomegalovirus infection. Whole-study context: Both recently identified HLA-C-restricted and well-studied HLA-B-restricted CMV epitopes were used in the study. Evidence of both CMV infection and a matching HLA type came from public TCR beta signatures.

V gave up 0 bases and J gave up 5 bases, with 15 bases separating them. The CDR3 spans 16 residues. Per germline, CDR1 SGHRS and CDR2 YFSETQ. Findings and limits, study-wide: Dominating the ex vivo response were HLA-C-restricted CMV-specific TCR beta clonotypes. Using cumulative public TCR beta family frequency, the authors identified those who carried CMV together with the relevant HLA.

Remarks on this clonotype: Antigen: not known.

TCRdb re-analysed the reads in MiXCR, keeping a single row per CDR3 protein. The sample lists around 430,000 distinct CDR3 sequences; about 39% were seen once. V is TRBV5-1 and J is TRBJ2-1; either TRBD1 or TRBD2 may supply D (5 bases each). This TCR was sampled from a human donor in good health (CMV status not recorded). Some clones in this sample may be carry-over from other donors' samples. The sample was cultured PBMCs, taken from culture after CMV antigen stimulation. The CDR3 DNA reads TGCGCCAGCAGCTTGGGATATCGGGGACCGAACAATGAGCAGTTCTTC. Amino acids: CASSLGYRGPNNEQFF.